The 31 T cell receptor beta chains below come from one sample, sequenced in a study of PD-L1 blockade in urothelial cancer. The sample's time point: pretreatment peripheral blood. Measured with immunoSEQ multiplex PCR; TCRdb has only the in-frame clones, and not every one. The table lists some 56,000 clones, about 85% of them singletons. The sample in question was PBMCs, obtained around atezolizumab (anti-PD-L1) treatment. The source of these receptors is a man between 65 and 79 years old with urothelial cancer.

The rearrangement joins TRBV6-5 to TRBJ2-6, with D maybe TRBD2 (5 bases). Germline V CDR1 and CDR2: MNHEY, SVGAGI. V lost 7 bases to trimming and J lost 9 bases, with 16 bases between them. The CDR3 consists of 14 residues. CDR3 in amino acids: CASTSPGVGNVLTF. Written as DNA, the CDR3 is TGTGCCAGCACCTCCCCCGGGGTTGGCAACGTCCTGACTTTC.

The J gene is TRBJ2-6, the V gene TRBV5-5; TRBD2 matches at 7 bases. The germline V gene has CDR1 SGHKS and CDR2 YYEKEE (reference sequence). CDR3 length: 14 amino acids. Unmatched junction bases numbered 2, after V lost 4 bases and J lost 4 bases. The CDR3 DNA is TGTGCCAGCAGCACTAGCGACGGGGCCAACGTCCTGACTTTC. This translates into CASSTSDGANVLTF.

The chain uses TRBV4-1 and TRBJ2-1; D might be TRBD1 (7 bases). The length of the CDR3 is 15 residues. From germline, CDR1 is MGHRA and CDR2 YSYEKL. V gave up 4 bases and J gave up 12 bases, with 22 bases separating them. CDR3 sequence (DNA): TGCGCCAGCAGCCTTGAGGGGGCGAGGGGGGCGGGGCAGTTCTTC. Translating gives CASSLEGARGAGQFF.

The CDR3 sequence is CASSPPGGKEAFF. The CDR3 coding sequence is TGCGCCAGCAGCCCCCCCGGCGGGAAAGAAGCTTTCTTT. This chain links TRBV5-1 with TRBJ1-1, with no clear D. In germline, CDR1 is SGHRS, CDR2 YFSETQ. The CDR3 has 13 amino acids. The V gene lost 4 bases and the J gene lost 8 bases, with 15 bases spanning the gap. Supplemented by reference TRBV5-1 and TRBJ1-1, the full variable domain reads KAGVTQTPRYLIKTRGQQVTLSCSPISGHRSVSWYQQTPGQGLQFLFEYFSETQRNKGNFPGRFSGRQFSNSRSEMNVSTLELGDSALYLCASSPPGGKEAFFGQGTRLTVV.

The chain has TRBV29-1 and TRBJ1-5; no reliable D call. Germline assignment: CDR1 SQVTM and CDR2 ANQGSEA. V was pared by 4 bases and J by 0 bases, with 10 bases between. The CDR3 runs to 14 residues. CDR3 nucleotide sequence: TGCAGCGTTGCGTCGTTAGATAGCAATCAGCCCCAGCATTTT. Protein sequence: CSVASLDSNQPQHF.

The V and J genes are TRBV7-8 and TRBJ2-1, with 8 positions matching TRBD2. V dropped 10 bases and J dropped 4; count of bases not matched to a gene: 18. The CDR3 has 17 residues. CDR1 is SGHVS and CDR2 is FQNEAQ in the germline V gene. For the CDR3, the DNA is TGTGCCACCACCCGCGCCTTTAGCGGGATCCTTTACAATGAGCAGTTCTTC. Residues: CATTRAFSGILYNEQFF.

CDR3 sequence reads: CASSNLQGGDEQFF. DNA for the CDR3: TGTGCCAGCAGCAATCTTCAGGGCGGAGACGAGCAGTTCTTC. The genes are TRBV2 and TRBJ2-1, with D possibly matching TRBD1 (5 bases). V shed 6 bases and J shed 10 bases, with 19 bases lying between them. Germline V lookup: CDR1 SNHLY, CDR2 FYNNEI. The CDR3 consists of 14 residues.

The V and J genes are TRBV30 and TRBJ2-5; TRBD1 agrees at 8 bases. V lost 1 base, J lost 2 bases, and 3 bases stayed unmatched. This CDR3 has 14 residues. Germline V gene lookup returns CDR1 GTSNPN and CDR2 SVGIG (reference sequence). CDR3 in DNA: TGTGCCTGGAGTGGTGGGACAGGACAAGAGACCCAGTACTTC. It specifies CAWSGGTGQETQYF.

This clone was detected once. V and J are TRBV5-1 and TRBJ2-5; maybe TRBD2 (5 bases). Trimming removed 2 bases at V and 0 bases at J, with 17 bases between. CDR1 and CDR2 (germline): SGHRS, YFSETQ. The CDR3 sequence is 17 residues long. The CDR3 spells CASSFPRTGPYQETQYF. CDR3 in DNA: TGCGCCAGCAGCTTTCCCAGGACTGGACCGTACCAAGAGACCCAGTACTTC.

The genes are TRBV7-9 and TRBJ2-7; TRBD2 agrees at 11 bases. The J segment lost 5 bases and the V segment lost 6 bases, leaving 9 bases of the junction unmatched. Germline V gene lookup returns CDR1 SEHNR and CDR2 FQNEAQ (reference sequence). The CDR3 runs 15 residues. The CDR3 DNA sequence: TGTGCCAGCAGACCAACTAGCGGGAGTTCCCACGAGCAGTACTTC. It encodes CASRPTSGSSHEQYF.

This chain connects TRBV7-9 to TRBJ2-1; TRBD2 agrees at 10 bases. J was trimmed by 10 bases and V by 1 base; bases with no gene match: 7. CDR1 is SEHNR, CDR2 FQNEAQ, per germline (reference sequence). There are 15 residues in the CDR3. CDR3 in DNA: TGTGCCAGCAGCTTAGGTTCTAGCGGGAGCAGAGAGCAGTTCTTC. Amino acids: CASSLGSSGSREQFF.

The J gene is TRBJ2-1, the V gene TRBV19; D perhaps matches TRBD2 (5 bases). Germline-derived CDR1 and CDR2 are LNHDA and SQIVND (reference sequence). The germline V and J ends were trimmed by 4 bases and 6 bases, with 10 bases remaining between them. This CDR3 has 13 amino acids. The CDR3 protein is CASSKGGLNEQFF. In DNA form, the CDR3 reads TGTGCCAGTAGTAAGGGCGGGCTCAATGAGCAGTTCTTC.

The chain has TRBV2 and TRBJ2-7; TRBD2 might be the D (7 bases). V was shortened by 1 base and J by 4 bases, with 11 bases between the two germline ends. The CDR3 consists of 14 residues. CDR1 SNHLY and CDR2 FYNNEI come from the germline V gene. CDR3: CASSEGGGTYEQYF. CDR3 DNA: TGTGCCAGCAGTGAAGGCGGGGGCACGTACGAGCAGTACTTC.

The V and J genes are TRBV18 and TRBJ1-2; the match to TRBD1 covers 7 bases. The ends lost 2 bases at V and 11 bases at J; junction bases unmatched: 8. Germline lookup yields CDR1 KGHSH and CDR2 LQKENI. The CDR3 runs to 13 residues. The CDR3 region is CASSPGTVMEYTF. The CDR3 nucleotides read TGTGCCAGCTCACCAGGGACAGTTATGGAATACACCTTC.

This clone was found once. The chain is built from TRBV6-6 and TRBJ2-7, with D tentatively TRBD1 (6 bases). Trimming removed 2 bases from V and 0 bases from J, with 11 bases in between. CDR3 size: 15 residues. Per the germline V gene, CDR1 is MNHNY and CDR2 is SVGAGI (reference sequence). Written as DNA, the CDR3 is TGTGCCAGCAGTTACCAGGGGCCTAGCTCCTACGAGCAGTACTTC. Protein sequence: CASSYQGPSSYEQYF.

The rearrangement uses TRBV20-1 and TRBJ1-3; no clear D. The CDR3 runs to 11 residues. Germline-derived CDR1 and CDR2 are DFQATT and SNEGSKA (reference sequence). The ends were cut back, 4 bases at V and 2 bases at J, with 3 bases in the middle. This chain's CDR3 is CSAIAGNTIYF. CDR3 nucleotide sequence: TGCAGTGCTATAGCTGGAAACACCATATATTTT.

This clone appeared a single time. The genes are TRBV29-1 and TRBJ2-3; 7 bases agree with TRBD1. The CDR3 contains 14 residues. The germline gives CDR1 SQVTM, CDR2 ANQGSEA. Germline trimming cut 7 bases from V and 2 bases from J; bases unmatched to any gene: 9. For the CDR3, the DNA is TGCAGCGCCCAAGGACAGGTTCTCACAGATACGCAGTATTTT. This sequence encodes CSAQGQVLTDTQYF.

This sequence joins TRBV5-6 and TRBJ1-5; D uncertain. V was pared by 5 bases and J by 1 base, with 10 bases between. The CDR3 spans 14 residues. Germline values: CDR1 SGHDT, CDR2 YYEEEE. The CDR3: CASREATSNQPQHF. The DNA of the CDR3 is TGTGCCAGCAGGGAAGCGACGAGCAATCAGCCCCAGCATTTT.

CDR3 sequence (DNA): TGCGCCAGCAGCCAGGGACTAGCGGGACTCAGGGGAGAGACCCAGTACTTC. It is translated as CASSQGLAGLRGETQYF. This sequence joins TRBV5-1 and TRBJ2-5; the match to TRBD2 covers 13 bases. The CDR3 has 17 residues. V dropped 4 bases and J dropped 4; count of bases not matched to a gene: 10. Germline CDR1 and CDR2: SGHRS and YFSETQ.

The V and J genes are TRBV18 and TRBJ1-4, with D tentatively TRBD1 (5 bases). V was cut by 4 bases and J by 4 bases, with 16 bases left in between. The CDR3 is made up of 16 amino acids. The germline gives CDR1 KGHSH, CDR2 LQKENI. CDR3 region: CASSLNEDSDNEKLFF. The CDR3 DNA is TGTGCCAGCTCACTCAATGAAGACAGTGATAATGAAAAACTGTTTTTT.

This chain links TRBV19 with TRBJ2-1; no reliable D call. CDR3 length: 14 amino acids. The V gene's germline CDR1 is LNHDA and CDR2 SQIVND (reference sequence). V dropped 6 bases and J dropped 0 bases, with 9 bases sitting between them. CDR3 loop: CASRRESSYNEQFF. CDR3 bases: TGTGCCAGTAGAAGAGAGAGCTCCTACAATGAGCAGTTCTTC.

This clone was observed once. This CDR3 is CASSLRLAGDPEQFF. In DNA form, the CDR3 reads TGCGCCAGCAGCCTACGACTAGCGGGAGACCCCGAGCAGTTCTTC. J is TRBJ2-1 and V is TRBV4-1, with TRBD2 matching over 12 bases. Germline V gives CDR1 MGHRA, CDR2 YSYEKL. V lost 4 bases, J lost 10 bases, and 8 bases stayed unmatched. The CDR3 totals 15 residues.

The rearrangement links TRBV5-1 to TRBJ1-1, with 8 nucleotides matching TRBD1. Germline-derived CDR1 and CDR2 are SGHRS and YFSETQ. The ends lost 4 bases at V and 1 base at J; junction bases unmatched: 3. The CDR3 totals 14 residues. CDR3 amino acids: CASSLGTGNTEAFF. The CDR3 DNA reads TGCGCCAGCAGCCTTGGGACAGGGAACACTGAAGCTTTCTTT.

This clone was seen a handful of times. This sequence joins TRBV18 and TRBJ2-3; TRBD2 matches 9 bases. V trimming: 0 bases; J trimming: 5 bases; junction bases outside the gene matches: 3. The germline gives CDR1 KGHSH, CDR2 LQKENI. This CDR3 has 15 residues. The CDR3 loop is CASSPPAGGLDTQYF. Here the CDR3 DNA reads TGTGCCAGCTCACCACCGGCGGGAGGGTTAGATACGCAGTATTTT. Combining the CDR3 with reference TRBV18 and TRBJ2-3 gives the whole variable domain NAGVMQNPRHLVRRRGQEARLRCSPMKGHSHVYWYRQLPEEGLKFMVYLQKENIIDESGMPKERFSAEFPKEGPSILRIQQVVRGDSAAYFCASSPPAGGLDTQYFGPGTRLTVL.

V and J are TRBV18 and TRBJ2-7; 8 nucleotides align to TRBD2. CDR3 length equals 14 residues. Germline CDR1 is KGHSH and CDR2 is LQKENI. V lost 6 bases and J lost 7; bases outside the gene matches: 11. CDR3 region: CASSPGGTRGEQYF. CDR3 nucleotide sequence: TGTGCCAGCTCTCCGGGGGGGACCCGAGGGGAGCAGTACTTC.

This clone has just a few counts. The gene calls are TRBV10-3 and TRBJ2-2; 7 positions match TRBD2. Germline V lookup: CDR1 ENHRY, CDR2 SYGVKD. The V segment lost 10 bases and the J segment 1 base; nucleotides outside the gene matches: 6. The CDR3 contains 14 residues. CDR3 bases: TGTGCCAGCACTAGCGATGTGAACACCGGGGAGCTGTTTTTT. Translation: CASTSDVNTGELFF.

This clone has a handful of counts. The rearrangement links TRBV30 to TRBJ1-2; no clear D gene. V was cut by 2 bases and J by 4 bases, with 14 bases left in between. This CDR3 is built from 14 residues. Germline-derived CDR1 and CDR2 are GTSNPN and SVGIG (reference sequence). CDR3 protein: CAWSSGRGGYGYTF. The CDR3 DNA follows: TGTGCCTGGAGTTCAGGACGGGGAGGCTATGGCTACACCTTC.

J is TRBJ1-1 and V is TRBV13; the match to TRBD1 covers 10 bases. From germline, CDR1 is PRHDT and CDR2 FYEKMQ (reference sequence). Trimming took 3 bases from V and 1 from J; bases not matched to a gene: 2. The CDR3 has 15 amino acids. CDR3 in DNA: TGTGCCAGCAGCTTCGGGGACAGGGGGAACACTGAAGCTTTCTTT. Translating gives CASSFGDRGNTEAFF. The whole variable domain, remainder taken from reference TRBV13 and TRBJ1-1, is AAGVIQSPRHLIKEKRETATLKCYPIPRHDTVYWYQQGPGQDPQFLISFYEKMQSDKGSIPDRFSAQQFSDYHSELNMSSLELGDSALYFCASSFGDRGNTEAFFGQGTRLTVV.

The V and J genes are TRBV2 and TRBJ2-2; D ambiguous. There are 14 residues in the CDR3. V lost 0 bases and J lost 4, with 6 bases in between. Germline CDR1 SNHLY, CDR2 FYNNEI. The chain's CDR3 is CASSEAGITGELFF. In nucleotides, the CDR3 is TGTGCCAGCAGTGAAGCGGGCATCACCGGGGAGCTGTTTTTT.

The rearrangement joins TRBV15 to TRBJ2-1; 9 nucleotides align to TRBD2. CDR1 and CDR2 from the germline V gene are LNHNV and YYDKDF (reference sequence). The CDR3 covers 17 residues. J gave up 6 bases and V 0 bases, and 9 bases lay outside the gene matches. The chain's CDR3 is CATSRDFAGGPGNEQFF. As DNA, the CDR3 is TGTGCCACCAGCAGAGATTTTGCGGGAGGGCCGGGCAATGAGCAGTTCTTC.

The CDR3 DNA is TGTGCCAGCAGATTAAATACAGGGTTCGGCTACACCTTC. It codes for CASRLNTGFGYTF. V and J are TRBV5-6 and TRBJ1-2; a weak D match, TRBD1 (6 bases). The CDR3 runs to 13 residues. V lost 5 bases and J 8 bases, leaving 16 bases between the germline ends. Germline V gene sequence: CDR1 SGHDT, CDR2 YYEEEE.